What follows is one TCR beta chain and its context. Its antigen remains unidentified. Base-call qualities are not available, and no considerably larger clone is one nucleotide away. The V end loses 3 bases and the J end loses 1 base, and a stretch of 8 bases separates them. Taken from cysteine to phenylalanine, the CDR3 has 14 residues. The CDR3 DNA has 42 bases and is translated from base 1. From a lookup of the germline V gene, CDR1 and CDR2 are SGHRS and YFSETQ. The data stem from a study of blood T cell repertoires in COVID-19 (dated by TCRdb to 2018 to 2020). Study-level background: Samples from collaborators originated in the United States, Italy and Spain and spanned both the acute and convalescent phases of COVID-19. The prospective study material was composed of cDNA or gDNA derived from T cells, B-cell-depleted T cells, or PBMCs. Deeply sampled blood TCRbeta repertoires from subjects exposed to, actively infected with, or recovered from COVID-19 were included in the dataset. A freely available public database, intended as a resource for researchers studying the immune response to SARS-CoV-2, is where the repertoires were released. Samples were obtained from the ongoing ImmuneRACE study (first 160 participants) and from roughly 1,300 subjects provided by 6 global collaborators. Sample metadata almost always included a de-identified subject ID, COVID-19 status, age in years and sex. Where available, HLA class I and class II types were obtained from metadata supplied by the sample provider rather than from assay-based typing.

The study at large found these results: Clinical and demographic metadata were provided uncurated, with the amount varying by source and participant.

TCRbeta CDR3 regions were amplified from genomic DNA by means of the immunoSEQ Assay, a bias-controlled multiplex PCR. As for the authors' bioinformatics: Nucleated cell counts per sample were estimated from amplification of reference gene primers within the assay. To quantify the absolute abundance of each unique TCRbeta CDR3 rearrangement, sequence reads were collapsed and filtered. Productive Simpson clonality was computed per sample as the square root of Simpson's diversity index over productive rearrangements. TCRdb took over this immuneACCESS table, retaining in-frame rearrangements with V and J assigned. Such tables are incomplete; in checked studies, under half of the missing clones stem from an unresolved V gene, and the remainder is unexplained. V and J calls and clone size follow that table, whereas D and trimming were derived from the DNA. For this sample there are some 110,000 clones; roughly 90% appear just once. The ten biggest clones cover around 2.1% of the sample.

At one collaborating source in Seattle, patients were enrolled during active infection and were followed longitudinally through the course of disease. Each collaborating institution followed its own protocols to collect whole blood in K2EDTA tubes. For TCRbeta analysis, collaborators shipped samples in one of three forms: frozen whole blood, isolated PBMCs, or DNA extracted from either of those sample types. The sequenced material came from peripheral blood. In this chain, TRBV5-1 is recombined with TRBJ2-1; the D region possibly corresponds to TRBD1 (6 bases align). This clonotype was sampled from a man aged 50-60 years with COVID-19, enrolled during active disease. The CDR3 here reads CASSSGQSYNEQFF. At the DNA level, the sequence is TGCGCCAGCAGCTCGGGACAATCCTACAATGAGCAGTTCTTC.